What follows describes a single T cell receptor (beta chain). The TCR beta repertoire was assessed by survey-level immunoSEQ sequencing. This table comes from immunoSEQ multiplex PCR, and its TCRdb copy is limited to in-frame clones, with some not included. The table includes about 50,000 clones, 85% to 95% detected once. V was shortened by 3 bases and J by 6 bases, with 16 bases between the two germline ends. Germline V lookup: CDR1 SGHRS, CDR2 YFSETQ. The CDR3 contains 15 residues. The sequence was collected from a man in his forties with rheumatoid arthritis. The chain links TRBV5-1 to TRBJ2-1, with a tentative D call TRBD1 (8 bases). The material sequenced was PBMCs. CDR3 sequence: CASSWGTGGGNEQFF. The CDR3 coding sequence is TGCGCCAGCAGCTGGGGGACAGGCGGGGGCAATGAGCAGTTCTTC.